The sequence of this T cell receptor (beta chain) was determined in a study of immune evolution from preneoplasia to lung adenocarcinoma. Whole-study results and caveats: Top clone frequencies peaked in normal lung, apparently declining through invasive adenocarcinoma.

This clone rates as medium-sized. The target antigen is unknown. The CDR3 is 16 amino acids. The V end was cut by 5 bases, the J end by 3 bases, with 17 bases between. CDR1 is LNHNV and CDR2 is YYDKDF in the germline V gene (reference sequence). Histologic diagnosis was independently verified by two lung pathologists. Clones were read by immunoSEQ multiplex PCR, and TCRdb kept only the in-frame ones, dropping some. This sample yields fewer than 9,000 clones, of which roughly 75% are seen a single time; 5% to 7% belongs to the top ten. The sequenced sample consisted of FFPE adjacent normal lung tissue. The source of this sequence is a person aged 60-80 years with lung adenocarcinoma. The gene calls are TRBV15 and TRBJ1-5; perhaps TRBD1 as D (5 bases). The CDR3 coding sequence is TGTGCCACCAGCGTGGGGGAGGGAATAAACAATCAGCCCCAGCATTTT. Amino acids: CATSVGEGINNQPQHF. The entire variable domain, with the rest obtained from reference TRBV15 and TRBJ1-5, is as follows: DAMVIQNPRYQVTQFGKPVTLSCSQTLNHNVMYWYQQKSSQAPKLLFHYYDKDFNNEADTPDNFQSRRPNTSFCFLDIRSPGLGDTAMYLCATSVGEGINNQPQHFGDGTRLSIL.